The clone carrying this T cell receptor beta chain was detected only a few times. The sample originates from a study of T cell changes during pregnancy in multiple sclerosis. V was clipped by 5 bases and J by 0 bases, with 13 bases between them. The germline V gene encodes CDR1 SGHNT and CDR2 YENEEA. This CDR3 region has 15 residues. Libraries were prepared by immunoSEQ multiplex PCR; TCRdb keeps only in-frame clonotypes and omits some of them. Among more than 40,000 clones listed, around nine tenths were seen once. The starting material was CD8+ T cells from peripheral blood mononuclear cells, obtained in the third trimester of pregnancy. The rearrangement joins TRBV11-3 to TRBJ1-1; D call uncertain. The receptor was isolated from a female donor with multiple sclerosis, enrolled in a pregnancy study. The CDR3 sequence is CASSGGMTMNTEAFF. CDR3 nucleotide sequence: TGTGCCAGCAGCGGCGGGATGACGATGAACACTGAAGCTTTCTTT.